This T cell receptor beta chain was identified in a study of technical replicates of blood from a handful of donors. Sequencing used immunoSEQ multiplex PCR; TCRdb keeps in-frame clones, though not all of them. Among 70,000 to 95,000 clones, 80% to 95% were seen once, and the ten largest hold about 0.35%. The sequencing sample was made of T cells isolated from PBMCs. This receptor was obtained from a human donor in good health. Some clones in this sample may be carry-over from other donors' samples.

CDR3 coding DNA: TGTGCCAGCAGCTCCGGGACAGAGAACACTGAAGCTTTCTTT. As protein: CASSSGTENTEAFF. The rearrangement uses TRBV7-8 and TRBJ1-1; 7 nucleotides line up with TRBD1. The ends lost 4 bases at V and 1 base at J; junction bases unmatched: 3. This CDR3 has 14 residues. Germline assignment: CDR1 SGHVS and CDR2 FQNEAQ.